This T cell receptor (beta chain) was profiled in a study of cytomegalovirus exposure and HLA in healthy donors. Whole-study findings and limits: Later, an analysis showed that TCR beta chains associated with HLA were more clonally expanded than others that were equally common.

PCR amplification relied on 60 Vbeta primers (plus 13 Jbeta primers). The protocol was immunoSEQ multiplex PCR, while the TCRdb copy is restricted to in-frame clones and leaves out a portion. The profile shows some 200,000 clones, around 80% of them singletons. While unrecorded immune exposures were likely, the donors were nominally healthy when sampled. In the case of this clone: Its antigen is not known.

Sample: PBMCs. The origin of this receptor is a man between 35 and 55 years old in good health and CMV-seropositive.

CDR3 residues: CASRRTGALYGYTF. CDR3 sequence (DNA): TGTGCCAGCAGGAGGACAGGGGCATTATATGGCTACACCTTC. This chain joins TRBV28 and TRBJ1-2, with 9 bases that match TRBD1. CDR1 MDHEN and CDR2 SYDVKM come from the germline V gene. Trimming cost V 6 bases and J 5 bases; bases outside gene matches: 7. The CDR3 is 14 amino acids.